This TCR beta chain stems from a study of shared clonotypes between healthy human individuals. The germline V and J ends were trimmed by 2 bases and 9 bases, with 11 bases remaining between them. Germline V gives CDR1 GTSNPN, CDR2 SVGIG (reference sequence). The CDR3 contains 13 residues. The assay was immunoSEQ multiplex PCR, and TCRdb's table has in-frame clones only and misses some. The table shows about 560,000 clones, with around three quarters occurring only once. The sequence was obtained from a woman between 40 and 55 years old in good health. Some clones in this sample may be carry-over from other donors' samples. The J gene is TRBJ1-6, the V gene TRBV30; D perhaps matches TRBD1 (6 bases). Sequenced input: PBMCs. The CDR3 reads CAWSSGVRSPLHF. CDR3 sequence (DNA): TGTGCCTGGAGTTCAGGGGTGCGTTCACCCCTCCACTTT.